This entry lists 28 T cell receptor beta chains sequenced from one sample in a study of blood T cells in healthy people across ages. Then a second PCR, running roughly 7 to 11 cycles, was carried out with a sample-barcoded 5' primer and a J-beta primer mix. MiXCR, run by TCRdb on the 5' RACE reads, gives a single entry per CDR3 protein. The sample carries approximately 900,000 distinct CDR3 sequences, 45% to 50% recorded once. Sequencing was carried out using blood. These receptors were taken from a man aged 30 to 39 in good health.

This clonotype has just a few counts. V is TRBV27 and J is TRBJ2-1, with a possible D match to TRBD2 (6 bases). Germline loops: CDR1 MNHEY, CDR2 SMNVEV (reference sequence). The V and J ends lost 5 bases and 0 bases respectively, with 14 bases between them. The CDR3 contains 16 residues. CDR3 sequence (DNA): TGTGCCAGCAGTCCTATGGACGGGAGCTCCTACAATGAGCAGTTCTTC. This gives the protein CASSPMDGSSYNEQFF.

There are a few counts of this clonotype. J is TRBJ2-1 and V is TRBV7-2; 8 bases are a match to TRBD2. This CDR3 has 15 amino acids. J lost 7 bases, V lost 0 bases, and 5 bases had no gene match. In germline, CDR1 is SGHTA, CDR2 FQGNSA. The DNA for the CDR3 is TGTGCCAGCAGCTTAGCACGGGGGGGTCCGAATGAGCAGTTCTTC. Its translation is CASSLARGGPNEQFF.

There are a few counts of this clonotype. The chain couples TRBV18 to TRBJ2-5; TRBD2 matches at 9 bases. The J call is uncertain, as TRBJ2-7 better fits the DNA end. The germline V gene has CDR1 KGHSH and CDR2 LQKENI. CDR3 length: 14 residues. CDR3: CASSPLAGINEQYF. In nucleotides, the CDR3 is TGTGCCAGCTCACCCCTAGCGGGGATAAACGAGCAGTACTTC.

In this sample, this clonotype turned up once. This sequence joins TRBV5-1 and TRBJ1-2, with 7 bases identical to TRBD1. V shed 3 bases and J 4 bases; nucleotides not matched to a gene: 18. The CDR3 totals 18 residues. Germline CDR1 SGHRS, CDR2 YFSETQ. In DNA, the CDR3 is TGCGCCAGCAGCTGGACAACCGGACCCGGGACAGCGAGCTATGGCTACACCTTC. Amino acid sequence: CASSWTTGPGTASYGYTF.

This clonotype was detected only a few times. J is TRBJ1-2 and V is TRBV7-9, with TRBD1 matching over 9 bases. Losses at the gene ends were 2 bases for V and 2 bases for J; bases not matched to a gene: 12. Germline loops: CDR1 SEHNR, CDR2 FQNEAQ (reference sequence). CDR3 length: 18 amino acids. The DNA of the CDR3 is TGTGCCAGCAGCTTAAGAAAGGGACAGGGAGTTGGCAACTATGGCTACACCTTC. Translating it yields CASSLRKGQGVGNYGYTF.

This clonotype was counted between two and nine times. The chain combines TRBV29-1 with TRBJ1-2; D unclear. This CDR3 spans 12 amino acids. The germline V gene has CDR1 SQVTM and CDR2 ANQGSEA. Between the trimmed V and J ends, which lost 0 bases and 7 bases, there was a span of 9 bases. CDR3 amino acids: CSVEDEGPGYTF. The CDR3 coding sequence is TGCAGCGTTGAAGATGAAGGCCCTGGCTACACCTTC.

In the case of this clonotype: One base away lies a much larger clone, so this may be a sequencing read error. The chain employs TRBV6-2 or TRBV6-3 and TRBJ2-3; D ambiguous. V was pared by 5 bases and J by 6 bases, with 15 bases between. The CDR3 consists of 14 residues. Germline lookup yields CDR1 MNHEY and CDR2 SVGEGT. The chain's CDR3 is CASSTPFGSDTQYF. In nucleotides, the CDR3 is TGTGCCAGCAGTACCCCCTTTGGGTCGGATACGCAGTATTTT.

This CDR3 is CASSQDASGGSSTDTQYF. The CDR3 DNA follows: TGCGCCAGCAGCCAAGATGCTAGCGGGGGTTCTAGCACAGATACGCAGTATTTT. The rearrangement uses TRBV4-3 and TRBJ2-3; 10 positions match TRBD2. This CDR3 comprises 18 residues. From germline, CDR1 is LGHNA and CDR2 YSLEER. Trimming took 0 bases from V and 0 from J; bases not matched to a gene: 6.

The chain employs TRBV28 and TRBJ1-3, with D unresolved. Trimming pared 10 bases from V and 0 bases from J, leaving 16 bases between. The CDR3 contains 15 residues. Germline values: CDR1 MDHEN, CDR2 SYDVKM. Here the CDR3 DNA reads TGTGCCATCATAGGGAAACAGACCTCTGGAAACACCATATATTTT. Translation gives CAIIGKQTSGNTIYF.

There are many counts of this clonotype. The chain recombines TRBV2 with TRBJ1-5; D gene ambiguous. Germline V gene lookup returns CDR1 SNHLY and CDR2 FYNNEI. The CDR3 contains 13 residues. Trimming took off 7 bases at V and 2 bases at J, with 9 bases between the two ends. CDR3 coding DNA: TGTGCCAGCAAGTTTTGGGGCAATCAGCCCCAGCATTTT. It is translated as CASKFWGNQPQHF.

This clonotype occurred a few times. Written as DNA, the CDR3 is TGCAGTCAGACAATTGGGGACAGTTACAATGAGCAGTTCTTC. It codes for CSQTIGDSYNEQFF. V usage is TRBV20-1 and J usage is TRBJ2-1, with 7 bases aligning to TRBD1. The CDR3 runs 14 residues. The germline gives CDR1 DFQATT, CDR2 SNEGSKA (reference sequence). V trimming: 8 bases; J trimming: 4 bases; junction bases outside the gene matches: 11.

The V call is TRBV5-1, the J call TRBJ2-2; 8 positions match TRBD2. The V segment lost 0 bases and the J segment 2 bases; nucleotides outside the gene matches: 9. This CDR3 is 18 amino acids long. Germline V gives CDR1 SGHRS, CDR2 YFSETQ. CDR3 in DNA: TGCGCCAGCAGCTTGGTCCCCACTAGCGGATATAACACCGGGGAGCTGTTTTTT. Translation: CASSLVPTSGYNTGELFF.

The chain is built from TRBV2 and TRBJ1-4, with TRBD1 matching over 9 bases. This CDR3 comprises 14 residues. Germline V gene data show CDR1 as SNHLY and CDR2 as FYNNEI. V was clipped by 7 bases and J by 8 bases; unmatched bases: 8. CDR3 in amino acids: CASTLETGGEKLFF. The CDR3 nucleotides are TGTGCCAGCACGCTAGAGACAGGGGGAGAAAAACTGTTTTTT.

The V and J genes are TRBV28 and TRBJ1-1; the D is unclear. V was clipped by 7 bases and J by 4 bases, with 19 bases between them. The CDR3 is 15 residues long. The germline V gene has CDR1 MDHEN and CDR2 SYDVKM. The chain's CDR3 is CASTPSGGFGTEAFF. In nucleotides, the CDR3 is TGTGCCAGCACCCCCTCCGGAGGGTTTGGCACTGAAGCTTTCTTT.

The gene calls are TRBV5-6 and TRBJ2-1; 9 positions match TRBD1. V shed 1 base, J shed 8 bases, and the junction held 4 bases outside the gene matches. Germline CDR1 and CDR2: SGHDT and YYEEEE. The CDR3 length is 14 residues. DNA of the CDR3: TGTGCCAGCAGCTTGCTGGACAGGGGCCATGAGCAGTTCTTC. It is translated as CASSLLDRGHEQFF.

This clonotype was detected only once. Mismatch with germline at one junction end may stem from a read error. V usage is TRBV7-2 and J usage is TRBJ1-2, with D hard to call. This CDR3 has 12 amino acids. Germline V gene sequence: CDR1 SGHTA, CDR2 FQGNSA. CDR3: CAGSPIIYGYTF. In DNA form, the CDR3 reads TGTGCCGGCAGCCCTATTATCTATGGCTACACCTTC.

Here the CDR3 reads CASSPGLAGGFSTDTQYF. CDR3 nucleotide sequence: TGTGCCAGCAGCCCGGGACTAGCGGGGGGGTTCAGCACAGATACGCAGTATTTT. The chain recombines TRBV7-8 with TRBJ2-3; TRBD2 aligns across 16 bases. This CDR3 spans 18 amino acids. The germline V gene has CDR1 SGHVS and CDR2 FQNEAQ. The trim removed 5 bases at V and 0 bases at J, leaving 5 bases unmatched. The whole variable domain, filled in from reference TRBV7-8 and TRBJ2-3, reads GAGVSQSPRYKVAKRGQDVALRCDPISGHVSLFWYQQALGQGPEFLTYFQNEAQLDKSGLPSDRFFAERPEGSVSTLKIQRTQQEDSAVYLCASSPGLAGGFSTDTQYFGPGTRLTVL.

V and J are TRBV18 and TRBJ1-2; the match to TRBD1 covers 7 bases. Germline V gene data show CDR1 as KGHSH and CDR2 as LQKENI. The CDR3 is 15 residues long. With 3 bases clipped from V and 5 bases from J, the junction kept 9 bases outside the gene matches. The CDR3 loop is CASSPSEGGLYGYTF. The CDR3 DNA reads as TGTGCCAGCTCACCGTCGGAAGGGGGCCTATATGGCTACACCTTC.

The chain is built from TRBV30 and TRBJ2-5, with 7 positions matching TRBD1. Matching the DNA end better, TRBJ2-7 makes the J call doubtful. Germline V CDR1 and CDR2: GTSNPN, SVGIG (reference sequence). This CDR3 region has 13 residues. In DNA, the CDR3 is TGTGCCTGGACCCAGGGACAGTCGTACGAGCAGTACTTC. Amino acid sequence: CAWTQGQSYEQYF.

J is TRBJ2-5 and V is TRBV27; maybe TRBD2 (7 bases). The CDR3 runs 14 residues. Trimming stripped 6 bases from V and 4 bases from J, with 15 bases between. Germline V gene lookup returns CDR1 MNHEY and CDR2 SMNVEV (reference sequence). The CDR3 spells CASRLQGGGETQYF. CDR3 sequence (DNA): TGTGCCAGCAGGCTACAGGGCGGGGGAGAGACCCAGTACTTC.

V usage is TRBV11-3 and J usage is TRBJ2-5; 8 bases agree with TRBD1. The J call is doubtful: the DNA matches TRBJ2-7 better. CDR1 and CDR2 from the germline V gene are SGHNT and YENEEA. The CDR3 has 15 residues. The CDR3 nucleotides are TGTGCCAGCAGCTTAGTATCACAGGGGGCCTACGAGCAGTACTTC. Residues: CASSLVSQGAYEQYF.

CDR3 protein: CSASGGYSSYEQYF. The CDR3, as DNA: TGCAGTGCTTCAGGGGGTTATAGCTCCTACGAGCAGTACTTC. This chain uses TRBV20-1 with TRBJ2-4, with 7 bases lining up with TRBD1. TRBJ2-7 explains the end of the DNA better; the J call may be wrong. The CDR3 is 14 amino acids. Germline V gene data show CDR1 as DFQATT and CDR2 as SNEGSKA (reference sequence).

There are a few counts of this clonotype. CDR3 DNA sequence: TGTGCCAGCAGTTGGGACGTAGTTGATGGCTACACCTTC. This translates into CASSWDVVDGYTF. V and J are TRBV28 and TRBJ1-2, with D tentatively TRBD1 (5 bases). Between the trimmed V and J ends, which lost 4 bases and 6 bases, there was a span of 12 bases. The CDR3 is made up of 13 amino acids. Germline V gene data show CDR1 as MDHEN and CDR2 as SYDVKM.

The chain uses TRBV7-2 and TRBJ2-3; 7 bases align to TRBD2. CDR3 length: 13 residues. Losses at the gene ends were 5 bases for V and 5 bases for J; bases not matched to a gene: 4. Germline assignment: CDR1 SGHTA and CDR2 FQGNSA. CDR3 in amino acids: CASSLKRGDTQYF. Here the CDR3 DNA reads TGTGCCAGCAGCCTAAAGCGGGGAGATACGCAGTATTTT.

J is TRBJ1-2 and V is TRBV2; the D is unclear. This CDR3 is 14 amino acids long. The germline V gene has CDR1 SNHLY and CDR2 FYNNEI. Deletions cut 4 bases from V and 4 bases from J, with 13 bases between. The CDR3 nucleotides are TGTGCCAGCAGTGCCGTGGATATGTCCTATGGCTACACCTTC. Encoded protein: CASSAVDMSYGYTF.

The chain couples TRBV4-1 to TRBJ2-3; 13 bases line up with TRBD2. Unmatched junction bases numbered 3, after V lost 2 bases and J lost 7 bases. Germline CDR1 and CDR2: MGHRA and YSYEKL. There are 15 residues in the CDR3. This chain's CDR3 is CASSQPGTSGNTQYF. The CDR3 DNA is TGCGCCAGCAGCCAACCCGGGACTAGCGGGAATACGCAGTATTTT.

This clonotype has just a few counts. The chain employs TRBV10-3 and TRBJ2-2; the D gene is possibly TRBD1 (5 bases). The CDR3 is 14 amino acids. Germline V gene data show CDR1 as ENHRY and CDR2 as SYGVKD. Trimming took 3 bases from V and 6 from J, leaving 11 bases between them. The CDR3 here is CAISEPGKAGELFF. The CDR3 nucleotides read TGTGCCATCAGTGAACCAGGGAAAGCCGGGGAGCTGTTTTTT.

In this sample, this clonotype turned up a few times. The rearrangement uses TRBV6-1 and TRBJ2-5, with 12 bases that match TRBD1. Germline values: CDR1 MNHNS, CDR2 SASEGT. V trimming: 4 bases; J trimming: 0 bases; junction bases outside the gene matches: 6. This CDR3 spans 17 amino acids. This chain's CDR3 is CASSAKGTGGHQETQYF. CDR3 nucleotide sequence: TGTGCCAGCAGTGCTAAAGGGACAGGGGGCCACCAAGAGACCCAGTACTTC.